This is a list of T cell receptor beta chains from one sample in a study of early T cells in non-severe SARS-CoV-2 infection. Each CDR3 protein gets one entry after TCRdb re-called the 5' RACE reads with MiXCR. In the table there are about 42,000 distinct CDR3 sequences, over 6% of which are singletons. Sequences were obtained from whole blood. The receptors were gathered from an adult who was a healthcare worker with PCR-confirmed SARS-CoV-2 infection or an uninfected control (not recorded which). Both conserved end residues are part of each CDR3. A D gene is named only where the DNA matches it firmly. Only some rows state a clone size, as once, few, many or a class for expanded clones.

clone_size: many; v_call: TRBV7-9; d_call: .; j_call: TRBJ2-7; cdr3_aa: CASSAPGRPLLEQYF; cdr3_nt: TGTGCCAGCAGCGCTCCGGGACGGCCCCTTCTCGAGCAGTACTTC
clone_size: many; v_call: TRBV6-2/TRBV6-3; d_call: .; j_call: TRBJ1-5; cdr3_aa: CASSYGKGSNQPQHF; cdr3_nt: TGTGCCAGCAGTTATGGTAAGGGTAGCAATCAGCCCCAGCATTTT
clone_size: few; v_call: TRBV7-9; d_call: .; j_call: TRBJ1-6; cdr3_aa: CASSLDQGYNSPLHF; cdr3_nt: TGTGCCAGCAGCTTAGATCAGGGGTATAATTCACCCCTCCACTTT
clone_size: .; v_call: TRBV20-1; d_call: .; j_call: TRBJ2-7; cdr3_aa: CSARDMTREQYF; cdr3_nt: TGCAGTGCTAGAGATATGACCAGGGAACAGTACTTC
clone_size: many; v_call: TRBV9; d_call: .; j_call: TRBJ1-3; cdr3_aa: CASSVEDVNTIYF; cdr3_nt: TGTGCCAGCAGCGTCGAGGACGTAAACACCATATATTTT
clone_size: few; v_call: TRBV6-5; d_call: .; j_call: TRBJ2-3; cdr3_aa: CASSYSRQAPTDTQYF; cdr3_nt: TGTGCCAGCAGTTACTCGAGGCAGGCGCCCACAGATACGCAGTATTTT
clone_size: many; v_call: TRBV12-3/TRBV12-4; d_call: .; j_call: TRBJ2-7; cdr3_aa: CASRPDLTYEQYF; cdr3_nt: TGTGCCAGCAGACCGGACTTAACCTACGAGCAGTACTTC
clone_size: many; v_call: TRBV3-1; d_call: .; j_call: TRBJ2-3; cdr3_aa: CASSPLLGGADTDTQYF; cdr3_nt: TGTGCCAGCAGCCCCCTCCTAGGGGGGGCGGACACAGATACGCAGTATTTT
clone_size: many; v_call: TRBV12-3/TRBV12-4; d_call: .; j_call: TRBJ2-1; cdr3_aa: CASSPSGGSNEQFF; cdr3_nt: TGTGCCAGCAGCCCCAGTGGGGGATCTAATGAGCAGTTCTTC
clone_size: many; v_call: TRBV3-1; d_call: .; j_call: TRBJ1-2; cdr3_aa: CASSQGGHLYGYTF; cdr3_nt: TGTGCCAGCAGCCAAGGGGGTCACCTCTATGGCTACACCTTC